The 28 T cell receptor beta chains given below trace back to one sample, sequenced in a study of cytomegalovirus exposure and HLA in healthy donors. Primers: 60 Vbeta forward and 13 Jbeta reverse. Assay: immunoSEQ multiplex PCR; the TCRdb copy retains only in-frame clones and omits some. The sample carries around 140,000 clones, around four fifths recorded once. The sequencing input was PBMCs. Receptors originate from a female donor in good health and CMV-seronegative.

The J gene is TRBJ1-2, the V gene TRBV5-1; D is unclear. CDR1 is SGHRS and CDR2 is YFSETQ in the germline V gene. The CDR3 totals 14 residues. Trimming pared 2 bases from V and 3 bases from J, leaving 11 bases between. In nucleotides, the CDR3 is TGCGCCAGCAGCTTCATTTATCGGGACTATGGCTACACCTTC. This sequence encodes CASSFIYRDYGYTF.

This clone was observed a handful of times. V gene TRBV5-1 combines with J gene TRBJ1-1; 7 bases align to TRBD1. J was trimmed by 0 bases and V by 4 bases; bases with no gene match: 3. The CDR3 consists of 14 residues. Germline V CDR1 and CDR2: SGHRS, YFSETQ. The CDR3 sequence is CASSPGGLNTEAFF. The CDR3 coding sequence is TGCGCCAGCAGCCCAGGGGGTCTGAACACTGAAGCTTTCTTT. The full variable domain, completed using reference TRBV5-1 and TRBJ1-1, is KAGVTQTPRYLIKTRGQQVTLSCSPISGHRSVSWYQQTPGQGLQFLFEYFSETQRNKGNFPGRFSGRQFSNSRSEMNVSTLELGDSALYLCASSPGGLNTEAFFGQGTRLTVV.

The rearrangement links TRBV18 to TRBJ1-2; 7 nucleotides agree with TRBD1. The CDR3 is 16 residues long. Losses at the gene ends were 1 base for V and 8 bases for J; bases not matched to a gene: 13. Germline lookup yields CDR1 KGHSH and CDR2 LQKENI. CDR3 sequence reads: CASSPLIRGRLEGYTF. DNA of the CDR3: TGTGCCAGCTCACCACTGATAAGGGGGCGATTGGAAGGCTACACCTTC.

The sample holds a few counts of this clone. A read error may account for a junction end that differs from germline. The chain employs TRBV11-2 and TRBJ2-3; TRBD2 aligns across 13 bases. The CDR3 length is 16 residues. Germline assignment: CDR1 SGHAT and CDR2 FQNNGV. The CDR3 nucleotides read TGTGCCAGCAGTGCACTAGCGGGGGGGAGCATAGATACGCAGTATTTT. Amino acids: CASSALAGGSIDTQYF.

The chain couples TRBV5-4 to TRBJ2-5; D remains ambiguous. The assigned J gene may be wrong: the sequence end matches TRBJ2-7 better. The CDR3 length is 13 residues. The germline gives CDR1 SGHNT, CDR2 YYREEE (reference sequence). The CDR3 reads CASSLYRKYEQYF. The CDR3, as DNA: TGTGCCAGCAGCTTGTACCGAAAGTACGAGCAGTACTTC.

In this sample, this clone turned up a few times. The chain carries TRBV7-8 and TRBJ1-1; no reliable D call. The germline V and J ends were trimmed by 1 base and 5 bases, with 14 bases remaining between them. The CDR3 has 15 residues. Germline V gene sequence: CDR1 SGHVS, CDR2 FQNEAQ. The CDR3 nucleotides are TGTGCCAGCAGCTTAGGGCCCCAAAGGACTACTGAAGCTTTCTTT. Protein product: CASSLGPQRTTEAFF. The variable domain in full, with the rest retrieved from reference TRBV7-8 and TRBJ1-1, is GAGVSQSPRYKVAKRGQDVALRCDPISGHVSLFWYQQALGQGPEFLTYFQNEAQLDKSGLPSDRFFAERPEGSVSTLKIQRTQQEDSAVYLCASSLGPQRTTEAFFGQGTRLTVV.

The chain has TRBV7-6 and TRBJ1-1, with D hard to call. Looked up from germline, CDR1 is SGHVS and CDR2 is FNYEAQ. There are 13 residues in the CDR3. V shed 2 bases and J shed 5 bases, with 9 bases lying between them. CDR3 DNA sequence: TGTGCCAGCAGCTTATCGGGGAGGACTGAAGCTTTCTTT. This translates into CASSLSGRTEAFF. Full variable domain (remainder filled in from reference TRBV7-6 and TRBJ1-1): GAGVSQSPRYKVTKRGQDVALRCDPISGHVSLYWYRQALGQGPEFLTYFNYEAQQDKSGLPNDRFSAERPEGSISTLTIQRTEQRDSAMYRCASSLSGRTEAFFGQGTRLTVV.

The gene calls are TRBV30 and TRBJ1-1; 8 nucleotides match TRBD1. Germline CDR1 is GTSNPN and CDR2 is SVGIG (reference sequence). This CDR3 contains 13 residues. V gave up 8 bases and J gave up 2 bases; unmatched junction bases: 7. The CDR3 sequence is CAARQGANTEAFF. CDR3 in DNA: TGTGCCGCCCGGCAGGGGGCTAACACTGAAGCTTTCTTT.

This chain links TRBV6-1 with TRBJ1-5; 7 bases map to TRBD1. The trim removed 11 bases at V and 0 bases at J, leaving 10 bases unmatched. The CDR3 extends over 15 amino acids. The V gene's germline CDR1 is MNHNS and CDR2 SASEGT. CDR3 protein: CAARGTEYSNQPQHF. In nucleotides, the CDR3 is TGTGCCGCCAGGGGGACAGAATATAGCAATCAGCCCCAGCATTTT.

This clone was recorded once. This chain's CDR3 is CAYQGGDTEAFF. In DNA, the CDR3 is TGTGCCTACCAAGGGGGGGACACTGAAGCTTTCTTT. The rearrangement joins TRBV30 to TRBJ1-1; D is perhaps TRBD1 (6 bases). Germline V gives CDR1 GTSNPN, CDR2 SVGIG (reference sequence). The CDR3 is 12 residues long. V was trimmed by 7 bases and J by 3 bases, leaving 12 bases between them.

J is TRBJ1-1 and V is TRBV7-2; no clear D gene. V lost 1 base and J lost 7, with 4 bases in between. The CDR3 covers 11 residues. Germline V gene lookup returns CDR1 SGHTA and CDR2 FQGNSA. The CDR3 DNA is TGTGCCAGCAGCTTAGGCGGTGAAGCTTTCTTT. Translation gives CASSLGGEAFF.

This clone was recorded once. The DNA of the CDR3 is TGTGCCTGGAGTCTCAGCGGGTTCGTCTCCTACGAGCAGTACTTC. Its protein is CAWSLSGFVSYEQYF. This chain links TRBV30 with TRBJ2-7; D might be TRBD2 (6 bases). The V gene's germline CDR1 is GTSNPN and CDR2 SVGIG (reference sequence). V lost 2 bases, J lost 0 bases, and 14 bases lay in between. CDR3 length: 15 amino acids.

V usage is TRBV6-1 and J usage is TRBJ2-3; TRBD2 matches at 8 bases. Trimming removed 3 bases from V and 3 bases from J; junction bases left unmatched: 5. The CDR3 is 15 amino acids. Germline values: CDR1 MNHNS, CDR2 SASEGT. CDR3 sequence reads: CASSDPQRGTDTQYF. CDR3 nucleotides: TGTGCCAGCAGTGATCCCCAGCGGGGGACAGATACGCAGTATTTT.

This chain links TRBV5-1 with TRBJ2-3, with D possibly TRBD2 on 5 matching bases. The CDR3 spans 15 residues. Deletions cut 4 bases from V and 1 base from J, with 13 bases between. Germline CDR1 is SGHRS and CDR2 is YFSETQ. CDR3: CASSPQRTRTDTQYF. The CDR3 coding sequence is TGCGCCAGCAGCCCCCAGCGGACCCGCACAGATACGCAGTATTTT.

The chain joins TRBV30 to TRBJ2-5; perhaps TRBD1 as D (5 bases). Germline V gene sequence: CDR1 GTSNPN, CDR2 SVGIG (reference sequence). The CDR3 runs to 15 residues. The V end was cut by 0 bases, the J end by 2 bases, with 13 bases between. This CDR3 is CAWSVRWSGQETQYF. The CDR3 DNA follows: TGTGCCTGGAGTGTAAGATGGTCAGGGCAAGAGACCCAGTACTTC.

This clone was recorded at least ten times. The rearrangement joins TRBV4-1 to TRBJ2-5, with D possibly TRBD2 on 5 matching bases. Germline CDR1 reads MGHRA; CDR2 reads YSYEKL. Trimming removed 4 bases at V and 5 bases at J, with 11 bases between. This CDR3 has 13 amino acids. CDR3 coding DNA: TGCGCCAGCAGCCGCAGCGGCGATGAGACCCAGTACTTC. It codes for CASSRSGDETQYF.

The rearrangement links TRBV4-3 to TRBJ1-1, with 7 bases identical to TRBD1. CDR3 length equals 17 residues. Trimming took 8 bases from V and 6 from J; bases not matched to a gene: 21. Germline V gene lookup returns CDR1 LGHNA and CDR2 YSLEER. DNA of the CDR3: TGCGCCAGCCCCAGGACAGGAAGAAGAGGCACGAATCCTGAAGCTTTCTTT. As protein: CASPRTGRRGTNPEAFF.

This clone was seen ten or more times. V usage is TRBV6-1 and J usage is TRBJ2-2; the D gene is possibly TRBD2 (6 bases). The ends were cut back, 7 bases at V and 3 bases at J, with 12 bases in the middle. The CDR3 sequence is 14 residues long. Germline V gene sequence: CDR1 MNHNS, CDR2 SASEGT. CDR3 amino acids: CASIGPGDTGELFF. As DNA, the CDR3 is TGTGCCAGCATTGGTCCGGGGGACACCGGGGAGCTGTTTTTT.

This chain uses TRBV5-6 with TRBJ2-1; TRBD2 agrees at 14 bases. The junction had 8 bases not matched to a gene; V was cut back by 4 bases and J by 2 bases. CDR1 and CDR2 from the germline V gene are SGHDT and YYEEEE. The CDR3 spans 18 residues. The CDR3 nucleotides read TGTGCCAGCAGCCGAATGGGACTAGCGGGAGTCCCCTACAATGAGCAGTTCTTC. As protein: CASSRMGLAGVPYNEQFF.

The rearrangement uses TRBV6-4 and TRBJ2-1, with TRBD2 matching 9 bases. V lost 3 bases, J lost 9 bases, and 3 bases stayed unmatched. The CDR3 contains 13 residues. The V gene's germline CDR1 is MRHNA and CDR2 SNTAGT. The CDR3 DNA reads TGTGCCAGCAGTGAGGAGCGGGGGGCTGAGCAGTTCTTC. Its translation: CASSEERGAEQFF.

The gene calls are TRBV18 and TRBJ2-7, with unresolved D. CDR1 and CDR2 (germline): KGHSH, LQKENI. CDR3 length equals 13 residues. Trimming removed 5 bases at V and 6 bases at J, with 14 bases between. The CDR3 is CASSSESRSEQYF. CDR3 DNA sequence: TGTGCCAGCTCATCGGAGAGTCGTTCCGAGCAGTACTTC. Filled out from reference TRBV18 and TRBJ2-7, the complete variable domain reads NAGVMQNPRHLVRRRGQEARLRCSPMKGHSHVYWYRQLPEEGLKFMVYLQKENIIDESGMPKERFSAEFPKEGPSILRIQQVVRGDSAAYFCASSSESRSEQYFGPGTRLTVT.

The chain uses TRBV6-6 and TRBJ2-3, with D tentatively TRBD2 (6 bases). The CDR3 is 15 residues long. Germline V gene lookup returns CDR1 MNHNY and CDR2 SVGAGI (reference sequence). V lost 7 bases and J lost 2, with 16 bases in between. In DNA form, the CDR3 reads TGTGCCAGCATTCCCCACGGGGGAGTCACAGATACGCAGTATTTT. Translating it yields CASIPHGGVTDTQYF.

V gene TRBV7-8 combines with J gene TRBJ1-4; 10 bases agree with TRBD1. The CDR3 consists of 14 residues. V trimming: 5 bases; J trimming: 7 bases; junction bases outside the gene matches: 4. Germline V gene lookup returns CDR1 SGHVS and CDR2 FQNEAQ. The CDR3 protein is CASSPGTGVEKLFF. The CDR3, as DNA: TGTGCCAGCAGCCCCGGGACAGGGGTTGAAAAACTGTTTTTT.

V gene TRBV28 combines with J gene TRBJ1-1; TRBD1 is a possible D gene (6 bases). V gave up 6 bases and J gave up 0 bases, with 14 bases separating them. Per the germline V gene, CDR1 is MDHEN and CDR2 is SYDVKM. This CDR3 comprises 15 residues. The DNA of the CDR3 is TGTGCCAGCAGGCCGGGACAAGGGGTGAACACTGAAGCTTTCTTT. This encodes CASRPGQGVNTEAFF.

The chain uses TRBV5-6 and TRBJ2-1, with TRBD2 matching over 9 bases. There are 15 residues in the CDR3. The germline CDR1 and CDR2 sequences are SGHDT and YYEEEE. The ends lost 2 bases at V and 4 bases at J; junction bases unmatched: 4. CDR3 nucleotides: TGTGCCAGCAGCTTCCTAGCGGGACCTTACAATGAGCAGTTCTTC. Protein product: CASSFLAGPYNEQFF.

Regarding this clone: One end of the junction fails to match germline, which may point to a read error. This chain links TRBV5-6 with TRBJ1-2; a possible D gene is TRBD1 (5 bases). Germline V gene data show CDR1 as SGHDT and CDR2 as YYEEEE. The CDR3 runs to 13 residues. CDR3 sequence reads: CASSLSRVGGYPF. In nucleotides, the CDR3 is TGTGCCAGCAGCTTGTCCAGGGTTGGCGGCTACCCCTTC.

J is TRBJ1-2 and V is TRBV10-3; 8 bases map to TRBD1. The germline CDR1 and CDR2 sequences are ENHRY and SYGVKD. The CDR3 covers 13 residues. Losses at the gene ends were 10 bases for V and 4 bases for J; bases not matched to a gene: 8. CDR3 sequence reads: CATNPRGLYGYTF. CDR3 in DNA: TGTGCCACAAACCCCAGGGGGCTCTATGGCTACACCTTC.

This chain joins TRBV4-3 and TRBJ1-6; TRBD1 agrees at 8 bases. The CDR3 covers 17 residues. Per germline, CDR1 LGHNA and CDR2 YSLEER. The V segment lost 0 bases and the J segment 5 bases; nucleotides outside the gene matches: 6. CDR3 bases: TGCGCCAGCAGCCAAGATTTCGGACAGGGCCATAATTCACCCCTCCACTTT. It codes for CASSQDFGQGHNSPLHF.